In its sample, the clone carrying this TCR beta chain was seen many times. The antigen is not known. These data are taken from a study of response to subunit inactivated influenza vaccine. Broader study findings: A suggestion made by the authors is that each seasonal influenza vaccination recruits few new T cells.

The germline V gene has CDR1 SGHTA and CDR2 FQGNSA. This CDR3 contains 17 residues. The ends were cut back, 5 bases at V and 3 bases at J, with 19 bases in the middle. TCRdb used MiXCR to reprocess the RT-PCR reads, holding one entry per CDR3 protein. The sample has 800,000 or so distinct CDR3 sequences, around 20% seen once. This receptor was obtained from a man aged 50 to 59 who received an inactivated influenza vaccine. This specimen was PBMCs from blood, taken less than 6 days after vaccination. The chain joins TRBV7-2 to TRBJ2-2; TRBD2 is a possible D gene (5 bases). CDR3 loop: CASSRPYKGVDTGELFF. CDR3 DNA: TGTGCCAGCAGCCGCCCTTACAAGGGAGTCGACACCGGGGAGCTGTTTTTT.